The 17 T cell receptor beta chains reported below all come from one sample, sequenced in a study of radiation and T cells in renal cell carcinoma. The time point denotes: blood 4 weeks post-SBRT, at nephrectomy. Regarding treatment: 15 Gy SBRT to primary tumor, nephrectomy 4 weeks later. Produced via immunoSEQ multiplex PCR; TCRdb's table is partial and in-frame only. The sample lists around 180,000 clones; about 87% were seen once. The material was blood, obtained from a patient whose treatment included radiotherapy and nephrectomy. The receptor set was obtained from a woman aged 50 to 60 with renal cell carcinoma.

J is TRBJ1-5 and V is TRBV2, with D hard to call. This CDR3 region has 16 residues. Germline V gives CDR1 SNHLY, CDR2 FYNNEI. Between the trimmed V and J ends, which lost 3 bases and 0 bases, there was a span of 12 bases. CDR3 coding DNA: TGTGCCAGCAGTGAGTCGCTCCAGTATAGCAATCAGCCCCAGCATTTT. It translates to CASSESLQYSNQPQHF.

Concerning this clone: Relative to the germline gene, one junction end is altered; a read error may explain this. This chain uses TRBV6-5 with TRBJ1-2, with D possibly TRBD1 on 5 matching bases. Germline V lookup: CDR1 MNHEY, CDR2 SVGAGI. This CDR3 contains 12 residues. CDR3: CASSMRDYGYTF. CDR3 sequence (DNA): TGTGCCAGCAGTATGAGGGACTACGGCTACACCTTC.

CDR3 coding DNA: TGCAGCGCTCTCCCCCTGGGACTCCTGGGGGGCTACACCTTC. It codes for CSALPLGLLGGYTF. The chain employs TRBV29-1 and TRBJ1-2, with D possibly matching TRBD1 (5 bases). The length of the CDR3 is 14 residues. The germline V and J ends were trimmed by 7 bases and 8 bases, with 23 bases remaining between them. Germline V lookup: CDR1 SQVTM, CDR2 ANQGSEA. Complete variable domain (other parts from reference TRBV29-1 and TRBJ1-2): SAVISQKPSRDICQRGTSLTIQCQVDSQVTMMFWYRQQPGQSLTLIATANQGSEATYESGFVIDKFPISRPNLTFSTLTVSNMSPEDSSIYLCSALPLGLLGGYTFGSGTRLTVV.

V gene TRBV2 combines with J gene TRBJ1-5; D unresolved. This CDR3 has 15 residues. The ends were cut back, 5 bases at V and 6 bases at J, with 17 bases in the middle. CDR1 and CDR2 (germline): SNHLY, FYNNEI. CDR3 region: CASSSSSRGVQPQHF. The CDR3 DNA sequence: TGTGCCAGCAGTAGTTCTAGCCGTGGGGTTCAGCCCCAGCATTTT.

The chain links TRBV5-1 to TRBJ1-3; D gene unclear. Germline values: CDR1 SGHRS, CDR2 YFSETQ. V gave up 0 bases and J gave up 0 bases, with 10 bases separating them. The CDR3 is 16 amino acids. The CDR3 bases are TGCGCCAGCAGCTTGGAGGTGGGATACTCTGGAAACACCATATATTTT. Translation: CASSLEVGYSGNTIYF.

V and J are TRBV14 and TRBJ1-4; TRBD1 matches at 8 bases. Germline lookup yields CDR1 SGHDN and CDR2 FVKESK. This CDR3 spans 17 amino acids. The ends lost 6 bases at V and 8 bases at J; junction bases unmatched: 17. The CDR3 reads CASSPDRVILSAEKLFF. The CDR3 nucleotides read TGTGCCAGCAGTCCGGACAGGGTCATTTTGTCGGCCGAAAAACTGTTTTTT.

In nucleotides, the CDR3 is TGCGCCAGCAGGGGACAGGGCCCGAGGGAGACCCAGTACTTC. Amino acids: CASRGQGPRETQYF. The V call is TRBV10-1, the J call TRBJ2-5; 9 positions agree with TRBD1. This CDR3 has 14 residues. The germline V gene encodes CDR1 WNHNN and CDR2 SYGVQD (reference sequence). With 6 bases clipped from V and 5 bases from J, the junction kept 7 bases outside the gene matches.

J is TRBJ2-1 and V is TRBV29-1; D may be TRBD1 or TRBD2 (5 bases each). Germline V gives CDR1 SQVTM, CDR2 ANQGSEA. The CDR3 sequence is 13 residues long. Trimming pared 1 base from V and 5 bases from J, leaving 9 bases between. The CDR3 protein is CSVEVRGDNEQFF. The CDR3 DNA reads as TGCAGCGTTGAAGTGAGAGGGGACAATGAGCAGTTCTTC.

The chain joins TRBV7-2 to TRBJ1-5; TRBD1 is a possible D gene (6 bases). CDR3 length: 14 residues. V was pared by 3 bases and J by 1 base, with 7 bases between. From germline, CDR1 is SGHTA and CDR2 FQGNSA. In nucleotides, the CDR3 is TGTGCCAGCAGCTTCGACAGGAGCAATCAGCCCCAGCATTTT. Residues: CASSFDRSNQPQHF.

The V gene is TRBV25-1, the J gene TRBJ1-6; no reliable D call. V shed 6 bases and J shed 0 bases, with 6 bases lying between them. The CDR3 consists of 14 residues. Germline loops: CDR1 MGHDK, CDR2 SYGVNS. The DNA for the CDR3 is TGTGCCAGCAGAGACAACTCCTATAATTCACCCCTCCACTTT. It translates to CASRDNSYNSPLHF.

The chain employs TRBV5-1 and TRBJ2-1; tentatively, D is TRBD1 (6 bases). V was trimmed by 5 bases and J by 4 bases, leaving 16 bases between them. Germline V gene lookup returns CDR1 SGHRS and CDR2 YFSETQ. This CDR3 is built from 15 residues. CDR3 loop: CASRIGTQQYNEQFF. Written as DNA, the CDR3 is TGCGCCAGCAGAATCGGGACACAACAGTACAATGAGCAGTTCTTC.

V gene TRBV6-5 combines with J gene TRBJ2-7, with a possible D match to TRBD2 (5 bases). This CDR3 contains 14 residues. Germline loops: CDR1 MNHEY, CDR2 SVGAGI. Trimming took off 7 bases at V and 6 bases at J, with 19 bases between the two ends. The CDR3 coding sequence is TGTGCCAGCACCCCCACCCGTGGCGGAGGCGAGCAGTACTTC. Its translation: CASTPTRGGGEQYF.

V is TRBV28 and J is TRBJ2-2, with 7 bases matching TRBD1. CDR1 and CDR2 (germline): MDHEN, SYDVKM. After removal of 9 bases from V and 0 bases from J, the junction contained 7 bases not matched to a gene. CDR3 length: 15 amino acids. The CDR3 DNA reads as TGTGCCAGTGTTACAGGGGAACCGAACACCGGGGAGCTGTTTTTT. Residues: CASVTGEPNTGELFF.

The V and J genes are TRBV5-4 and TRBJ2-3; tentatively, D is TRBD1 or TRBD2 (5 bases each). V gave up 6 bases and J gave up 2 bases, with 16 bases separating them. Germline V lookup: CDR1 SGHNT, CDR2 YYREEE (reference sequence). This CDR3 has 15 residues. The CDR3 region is CASTPRSGTTDTQYF. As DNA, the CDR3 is TGTGCCAGCACCCCGCGGTCAGGGACCACAGATACGCAGTATTTT.

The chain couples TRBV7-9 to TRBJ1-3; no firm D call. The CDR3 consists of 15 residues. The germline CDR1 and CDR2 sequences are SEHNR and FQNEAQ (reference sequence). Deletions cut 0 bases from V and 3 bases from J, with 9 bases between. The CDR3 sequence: CASSLAGLIGNTIYF. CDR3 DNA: TGTGCCAGCAGCTTAGCTGGGCTAATTGGAAACACCATATATTTT.

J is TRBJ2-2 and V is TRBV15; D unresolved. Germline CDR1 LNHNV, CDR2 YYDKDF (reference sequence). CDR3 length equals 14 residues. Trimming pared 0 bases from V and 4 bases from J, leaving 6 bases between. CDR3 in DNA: TGTGCCACCAGCAGAGACAGTTCCACCGGGGAGCTGTTTTTT. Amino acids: CATSRDSSTGELFF.

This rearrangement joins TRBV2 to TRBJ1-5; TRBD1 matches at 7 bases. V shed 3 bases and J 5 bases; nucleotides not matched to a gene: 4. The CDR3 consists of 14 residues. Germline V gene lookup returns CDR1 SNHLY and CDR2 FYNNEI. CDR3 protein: CASSDTGDHQPQHF. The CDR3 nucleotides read TGTGCCAGCAGTGACACAGGGGATCATCAGCCCCAGCATTTT.